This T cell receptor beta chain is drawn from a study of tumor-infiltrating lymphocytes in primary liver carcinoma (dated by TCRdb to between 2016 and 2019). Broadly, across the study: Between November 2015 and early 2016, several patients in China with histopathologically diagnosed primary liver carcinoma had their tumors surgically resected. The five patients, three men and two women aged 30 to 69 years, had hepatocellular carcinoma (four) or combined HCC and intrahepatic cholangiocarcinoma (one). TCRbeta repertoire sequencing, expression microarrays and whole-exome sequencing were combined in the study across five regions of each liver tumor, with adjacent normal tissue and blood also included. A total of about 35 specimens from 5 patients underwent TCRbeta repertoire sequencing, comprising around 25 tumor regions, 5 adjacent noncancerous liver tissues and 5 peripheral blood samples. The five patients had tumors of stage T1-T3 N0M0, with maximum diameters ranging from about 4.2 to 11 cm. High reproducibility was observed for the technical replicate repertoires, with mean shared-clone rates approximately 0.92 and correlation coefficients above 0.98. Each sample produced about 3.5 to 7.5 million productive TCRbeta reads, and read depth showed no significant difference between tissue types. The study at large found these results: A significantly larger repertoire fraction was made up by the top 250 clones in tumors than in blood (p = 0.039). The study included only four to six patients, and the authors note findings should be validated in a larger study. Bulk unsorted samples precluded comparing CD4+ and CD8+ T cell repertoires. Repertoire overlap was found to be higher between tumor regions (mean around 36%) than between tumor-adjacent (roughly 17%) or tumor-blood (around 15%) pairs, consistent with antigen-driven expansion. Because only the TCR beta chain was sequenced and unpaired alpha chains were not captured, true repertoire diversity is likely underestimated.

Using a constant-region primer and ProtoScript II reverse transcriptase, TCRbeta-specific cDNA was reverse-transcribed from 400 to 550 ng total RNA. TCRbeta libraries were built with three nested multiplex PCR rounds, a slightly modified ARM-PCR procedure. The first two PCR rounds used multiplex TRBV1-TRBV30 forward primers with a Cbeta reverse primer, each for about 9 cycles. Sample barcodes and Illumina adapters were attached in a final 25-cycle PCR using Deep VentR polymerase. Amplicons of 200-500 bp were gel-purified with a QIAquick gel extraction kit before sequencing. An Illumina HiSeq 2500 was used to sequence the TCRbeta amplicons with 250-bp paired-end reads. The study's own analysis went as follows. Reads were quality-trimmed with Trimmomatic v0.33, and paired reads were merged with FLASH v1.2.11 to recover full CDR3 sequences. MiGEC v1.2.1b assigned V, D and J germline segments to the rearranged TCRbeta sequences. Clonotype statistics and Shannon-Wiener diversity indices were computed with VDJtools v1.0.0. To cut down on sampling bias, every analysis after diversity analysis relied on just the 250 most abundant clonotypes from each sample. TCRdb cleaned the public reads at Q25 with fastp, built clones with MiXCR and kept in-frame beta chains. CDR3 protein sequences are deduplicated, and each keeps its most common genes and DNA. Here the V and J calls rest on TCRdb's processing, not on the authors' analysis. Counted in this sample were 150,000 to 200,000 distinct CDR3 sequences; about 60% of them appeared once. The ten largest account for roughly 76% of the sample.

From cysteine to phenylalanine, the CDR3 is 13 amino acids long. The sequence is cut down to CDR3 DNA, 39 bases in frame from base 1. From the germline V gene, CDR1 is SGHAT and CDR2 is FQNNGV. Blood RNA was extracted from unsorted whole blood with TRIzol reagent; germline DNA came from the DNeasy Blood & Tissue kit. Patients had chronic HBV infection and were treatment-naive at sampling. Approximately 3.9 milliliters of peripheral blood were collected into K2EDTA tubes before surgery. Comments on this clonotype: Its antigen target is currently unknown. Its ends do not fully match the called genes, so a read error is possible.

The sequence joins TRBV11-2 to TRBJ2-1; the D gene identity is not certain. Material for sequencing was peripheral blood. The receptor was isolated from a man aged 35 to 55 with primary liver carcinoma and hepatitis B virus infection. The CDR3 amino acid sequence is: CASSLGRANERFF. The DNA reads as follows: TGTGCCAGCAGTTTAGGCCGCGCCAATGAGCGGTTCTTC.